This T cell receptor (beta chain) was sequenced during a study of Ad26.COV2.S vaccination and SARS-CoV-2 variants. The wider study: A COV1001 Ad26.COV2.S trial-arm participant provided the sample. Donor got 5x10^10 or 1x10^11 viral particles of Ad26.COV2.S. Overall study findings and caveats: Using TCR breadth and depth analyses may have led to underestimated total T cell responses. Vaccinees reportedly had broad spike-specific CD8+ and CD4+ T cell responses.

CDR3 size: 14 residues. CDR1 MNHEY and CDR2 SMNVEV come from the germline V gene (reference sequence). V was shortened by 2 bases and J by 0 bases, with 7 bases between the two germline ends. Sequencing was performed with immunoSEQ multiplex PCR; in TCRdb, only in-frame clones are kept and a portion is missing. The sample lists about 320,000 clones, around 81% occurring once. The treatment here: around 19 received Ad26.COV2.S at low or high dose, single or two shots; roughly five received placebo; per-sample allocation not given. Repertoires come from day 63 after the first vaccine or placebo injection. Comments on this clone: The antigen remains undetermined.

J is TRBJ1-1 and V is TRBV27; no firm D call. The sequences come from peripheral blood, collected in a trial of Ad26.COV2.S vaccine versus placebo. This receptor was identified in a person aged 18-65 years who received the Ad26.COV2.S COVID-19 vaccine or a placebo. CDR3 loop: CASSLNGMNTEAFF. DNA for the CDR3: TGTGCCAGCAGTTTAAACGGGATGAACACTGAAGCTTTCTTT.